These 22 T cell receptor beta chains came from one sample sequenced in a study of response to subunit inactivated influenza vaccine. TCRdb fed the RT-PCR reads into MiXCR, producing one record per CDR3 protein. The table includes about 700,000 distinct CDR3 sequences, approximately 14% detected once. The starting material was PBMCs from blood, obtained around 15 days before vaccination. The receptors were gathered from a man in his fifties who received an inactivated influenza vaccine.

The chain employs TRBV12-3 or TRBV12-4 and TRBJ2-7, with D possibly matching TRBD2 (5 bases). The V end lost 1 base, the J end lost 5 bases, and 15 bases lay between the germline ends. The CDR3 totals 15 residues. The DNA of the CDR3 is TGTGCCAGCAGTTTAGAAATCGGGATGGGCGACGAGCAGTACTTC. It codes for CASSLEIGMGDEQYF.

The V gene is TRBV28, the J gene TRBJ1-6; D is unresolved. The CDR3 totals 13 residues. V shed 4 bases and J shed 17 bases, with 18 bases lying between them. Germline-derived CDR1 and CDR2 are MDHEN and SYDVKM. The CDR3 DNA sequence: TGTGCCAGCAGTTCCGGACGGGCCCAGATAATCCACTTT. Its protein product is CASSSGRAQIIHF.

This chain connects TRBV20-1 to TRBJ1-6; D possibly corresponds to TRBD1 (6 bases). Germline V gives CDR1 DFQATT, CDR2 SNEGSKA (reference sequence). The CDR3 extends over 16 amino acids. V dropped 0 bases and J dropped 0 bases, with 9 bases sitting between them. The CDR3 DNA sequence: TGCAGTGCTAGAGAGACAGGTCGCTCCTATAATTCACCCCTCCACTTT. Protein sequence: CSARETGRSYNSPLHF.

This chain joins TRBV12-3 or TRBV12-4 and TRBJ1-5; weak D call: TRBD1 (5 bases). The ends were cut back, 1 base at V and 6 bases at J, with 10 bases in the middle. This CDR3 contains 14 residues. This CDR3 is CASSLVARAQPQHF. CDR3 bases: TGTGCCAGCAGTTTAGTGGCCAGGGCTCAGCCCCAGCATTTT.

The chain is built from TRBV12-3 or TRBV12-4 and TRBJ1-1, with D unclear. This CDR3 region has 13 residues. Trimming took off 7 bases at V and 4 bases at J, with 13 bases between the two ends. Here the CDR3 DNA reads TGTGCCAGCACGCGCCCCGGCTCCACTGAAGCTTTCTTT. It codes for CASTRPGSTEAFF.

This clonotype was picked up many times. The chain combines TRBV11-3 with TRBJ2-1; no reliable D call. The CDR3 is 13 amino acids. The V and J ends lost 5 bases and 0 bases respectively, with 5 bases between them. Germline CDR1 is SGHNT and CDR2 is YENEEA. CDR3 amino acids: CASSPRSYNEQFF. CDR3 nucleotides: TGTGCCAGCAGCCCTCGCTCCTACAATGAGCAGTTCTTC. The variable domain in full, completed from reference TRBV11-3 and TRBJ2-1, reads EAGVVQSPRYKIIEKKQPVAFWCNPISGHNTLYWYLQNLGQGPELLIRYENEEAVDDSQLPKDRFSAERLKGVDSTLKIQPAELGDSAVYLCASSPRSYNEQFFGPGTRLTVL.

The V call is TRBV6-5, the J call TRBJ1-6, with a tentative D call TRBD1 (5 bases). Per germline, CDR1 MNHEY and CDR2 SVGAGI. V was trimmed by 0 bases and J by 8 bases, leaving 5 bases between them. The CDR3 consists of 13 residues. The CDR3 nucleotides are TGTGCCAGCAGTTACTCGACAGATTCACCCCTCCACTTT. Its translation is CASSYSTDSPLHF.

As DNA, the CDR3 is TGTGCCTCAGGAGGAGCCGGGTCCTACAATGAGCAGTTCTTC. Translation gives CASGGAGSYNEQFF. This chain uses TRBV28 with TRBJ2-1, with D possibly TRBD2 on 5 matching bases. Germline values: CDR1 MDHEN, CDR2 SYDVKM. The CDR3 loop spans 14 amino acids. V gave up 11 bases and J gave up 1 base, with 15 bases separating them.

The CDR3 DNA sequence: TGTGCCAGCAGTGAAGCCGCTTGGGATCCGAAGACCCACGAGCAGTACTTC. Translating it yields CASSEAAWDPKTHEQYF. The V and J genes are TRBV2 and TRBJ2-7; D call uncertain. There are 17 residues in the CDR3. V lost 0 bases and J lost 5, with 20 bases in between. Per germline, CDR1 SNHLY and CDR2 FYNNEI.

This clonotype was detected many times. The chain joins TRBV4-3 to TRBJ2-7; possible D gene TRBD1, 5 bases. The CDR3 extends over 14 amino acids. The germline V gene has CDR1 LGHNA and CDR2 YSLEER. V was cut by 3 bases and J by 1 base, with 10 bases left in between. The CDR3 reads CASSHLTGSYEQYF. CDR3 coding DNA: TGCGCCAGCAGCCACCTTACAGGTTCCTACGAGCAGTACTTC.

This chain uses TRBV2 with TRBJ2-1; D is perhaps TRBD2 (6 bases). The length of the CDR3 is 14 residues. V dropped 4 bases and J dropped 7 bases, with 14 bases sitting between them. Germline V gene lookup returns CDR1 SNHLY and CDR2 FYNNEI. Here the CDR3 reads CASSADLARNEQFF. CDR3 in DNA: TGTGCCAGCAGTGCAGACCTAGCGAGGAATGAGCAGTTCTTC.

This clonotype was seen more than once but under ten times. The V call is TRBV6-6, the J call TRBJ1-1; 7 bases fit TRBD1. This CDR3 has 15 amino acids. Germline CDR1 MNHNY, CDR2 SVGAGI (reference sequence). Losses at the gene ends were 5 bases for V and 4 bases for J; bases not matched to a gene: 10. Here the CDR3 DNA reads TGTGCCAGCAGTCAAGGGGGCAGAGGAGGCACTGAAGCTTTCTTT. Its protein product is CASSQGGRGGTEAFF.

This clonotype was seen more than once but under ten times. This chain's CDR3 is CASRNPSGGESSYNEQFF. CDR3 nucleotides: TGTGCCAGCAGGAATCCTAGCGGGGGGGAAAGCTCCTACAATGAGCAGTTCTTC. The V call is TRBV6-2 or TRBV6-3, the J call TRBJ2-1; 12 bases are a match to TRBD2. Germline CDR1 is MNHEY and CDR2 is SVGEGT. CDR3 length equals 18 residues. Germline trimming cut 6 bases from V and 0 bases from J; bases unmatched to any gene: 9.

This clonotype was counted many times. The rearrangement links TRBV7-2 to TRBJ2-3, with TRBD2 identical over 15 bases. CDR3 length equals 16 residues. With 5 bases clipped from V and 4 bases from J, the junction kept 4 bases outside the gene matches. Germline assignment: CDR1 SGHTA and CDR2 FQGNSA. CDR3 DNA: TGTGCCAGCAGCCAAGGACTAGCGGGGGGGGCAGATACGCAGTATTTT. Amino acid sequence: CASSQGLAGGADTQYF. Using reference TRBV7-2 and TRBJ2-3 for the parts outside the CDR3, the full variable domain is GAGVSQSPSNKVTEKGKDVELRCDPISGHTALYWYRQSLGQGLEFLIYFQGNSAPDKSGLPSDRFSAERTGGSVSTLTIQRTQQEDSAVYLCASSQGLAGGADTQYFGPGTRLTVL.

This clonotype was counted between two and nine times. The chain joins TRBV12-3 or TRBV12-4 to TRBJ1-1; D not certain. V lost 1 base to trimming and J lost 1 base, with 7 bases between them. There are 14 residues in the CDR3. The CDR3 is CASSLVKSNTEAFF. The CDR3 region has the DNA TGTGCCAGCAGTTTAGTTAAGTCGAACACTGAAGCTTTCTTT.

This clonotype occurred a few times. V usage is TRBV6-5 and J usage is TRBJ2-7; perhaps TRBD1 as D (5 bases). CDR1 and CDR2 from the germline V gene are MNHEY and SVGAGI. CDR3 length: 16 residues. The ends were cut back, 0 bases at V and 2 bases at J, with 14 bases in the middle. CDR3 DNA: TGTGCCAGCAGTTACTCCGCGACAGTATTAACCTACGAGCAGTACTTC. It codes for CASSYSATVLTYEQYF.

The CDR3 sequence is CATSRGDRTYEQYF. The CDR3 region has the DNA TGTGCCACCAGCAGAGGGGACAGAACCTACGAGCAGTACTTC. This sequence joins TRBV15 and TRBJ2-7, with 7 nucleotides matching TRBD1. The CDR3 spans 14 residues. The junction had 2 bases not matched to a gene; V was cut back by 1 base and J by 2 bases. Germline V gene data show CDR1 as LNHNV and CDR2 as YYDKDF (reference sequence).

This clonotype was detected ten times or more. The chain links TRBV28 to TRBJ2-7, with TRBD1 identical over 9 bases. This CDR3 is built from 14 residues. CDR1 is MDHEN and CDR2 is SYDVKM in the germline V gene. Unmatched junction bases numbered 5, after V lost 6 bases and J lost 2 bases. The CDR3 protein is CASRKDRGPYEQYF. The CDR3 DNA follows: TGTGCCAGCAGAAAGGACAGGGGACCCTACGAGCAGTACTTC.

This clonotype has more than one count but fewer than ten. The chain links TRBV6-2 or TRBV6-3 to TRBJ1-5; the match to TRBD1 covers 8 bases. Germline CDR1 is MNHEY and CDR2 is SVGEGT. The CDR3 length is 14 residues. The junction had 2 bases not matched to a gene; V was cut back by 2 bases and J by 5 bases. The CDR3 DNA is TGTGCCAGCAGTTACGGACAGGGCCATCAGCCCCAGCATTTT. This codes for CASSYGQGHQPQHF.

V usage is TRBV4-3 and J usage is TRBJ2-1; 10 bases map to TRBD2. Germline loops: CDR1 LGHNA, CDR2 YSLEER. The CDR3 totals 15 residues. Unmatched junction bases numbered 3, after V lost 2 bases and J lost 5 bases. The DNA of the CDR3 is TGCGCCAGCAGCCAACTAGCGGGAGTGAACAATGAGCAGTTCTTC. It yields the protein CASSQLAGVNNEQFF.

Many counts were recorded for this clonotype. The chain carries TRBV7-6 and TRBJ1-1; no firm D call. V was pared by 3 bases and J by 1 base, with 9 bases between. From germline, CDR1 is SGHVS and CDR2 FNYEAQ. This CDR3 spans 14 amino acids. The CDR3 loop reads CASSFSGTNTEAFF. The CDR3 coding sequence is TGTGCCAGCAGCTTTAGTGGCACGAACACTGAAGCTTTCTTT.

V gene TRBV7-2 combines with J gene TRBJ2-1, with 9 bases matching TRBD2. CDR1 and CDR2 (germline): SGHTA, FQGNSA. The CDR3 covers 17 residues. V trimming: 4 bases; J trimming: 2 bases; junction bases outside the gene matches: 9. For the CDR3, the DNA is TGTGCCAGCAGCTCATCCCGACTAGCGGCCACCTACAATGAGCAGTTCTTC. Translation: CASSSSRLAATYNEQFF.